This is a list of T cell receptor beta chains from one sample in a study of blood T cell repertoires in COVID-19. Profiling relied on immunoSEQ multiplex PCR, and the TCRdb table lists in-frame clones only, not all of them. This table has nearly 350,000 clones, about 90% appearing once. The sequenced sample consisted of peripheral blood. Receptors originate from a woman under 30 who had recovered from COVID-19. Each CDR3 is given with its conserved first and last residue. A D gene is named only where the DNA matches it firmly. Size is omitted from some rows. Given values are once, few, many or a class for expanded clones.

clone size	V gene	J gene	D gene	CDR3 length	CDR3 DNA	CDR3 protein
NA	TRBV7-9	TRBJ1-1	NA	15	TGTGCCAGCAGCTCGCGGGGCGCGGGGAACACTGAAGCTTTCTTT	CASSSRGAGNTEAFF
NA	TRBV7-6	TRBJ2-1	NA	15	TGTGCCAGCAGCTTCGTGCCAGGTTCCACCAATGAGCAGTTCTTC	CASSFVPGSTNEQFF
NA	TRBV28	TRBJ1-2	TRBD1	13	TGTGCCAGCAGGTTACAGGGGGCTTATGGCTACACCTTC	CASRLQGAYGYTF
NA	TRBV30	TRBJ1-2	NA	13	TGTGCCTGGAGTGTTAACACTAACTATGGCTACACCTTC	CAWSVNTNYGYTF
NA	TRBV29-1	TRBJ2-3	NA	14	TGCAGCGTTAAGGGAGTATCAAGCACAGATACGCAGTATTTT	CSVKGVSSTDTQYF
once	TRBV7-8	TRBJ1-1	TRBD1	15	TGTGCCAGCAGCTTAGGCCCAGGGGGACCCTTTGAAGCTTTCTTT	CASSLGPGGPFEAFF
NA	TRBV5-1	TRBJ1-2	TRBD1	14	TGCGCCAGCAGCCCGGGACAGGGAAACTATGGCTACACCTTC	CASSPGQGNYGYTF
once	TRBV3-1/TRBV3-2	TRBJ1-2	NA	14	TGTGCCAGCAGCCAGGCAGGTGAGGGAGGAGGCTACACCTTC	CASSQAGEGGGYTF
once	TRBV30	TRBJ1-1	NA	13	TGTGCCTGGAGTAGTAAGGAGGACACTGAAGCTTTCTTT	CAWSSKEDTEAFF
NA	TRBV7-9	TRBJ2-1	TRBD2	16	TGTGCCAGCAGCTTACCAAGAGGACTAGCCCGCAATGAGCAGTTCTTC	CASSLPRGLARNEQFF
NA	TRBV28	TRBJ2-2	TRBD2	18	TGTGCCAGCAGTTTATTACGACTAGCGAGACCTAACACCGGGGAGCTGTTTTTT	CASSLLRLARPNTGELFF
NA	TRBV27	TRBJ1-2	TRBD1	14	TGTGCCAGCAGTTGGGACAGGGGCGGCTATGGCTACACCTTC	CASSWDRGGYGYTF
NA	TRBV6-5	TRBJ1-2	NA	15	TGTGCCAGCAGTTACGATGGGGGCCTTAACTATGGCTACACCTTC	CASSYDGGLNYGYTF
NA	TRBV5-5	TRBJ2-3	NA	14	TGTGCCAGCAGCAACAGGGTTTCCACAGATACGCAGTATTTT	CASSNRVSTDTQYF
NA	TRBV28	TRBJ1-6	TRBD1	16	TGTGCCAGCAGTCCGACAGGGGTCTCATATAATTCACCCCTCCACTTT	CASSPTGVSYNSPLHF
NA	TRBV5-1	TRBJ1-1	TRBD1	16	TGCGCCAGCAGCACGGACCTCGGGACAGGGAACACTGAAGCTTTCTTT	CASSTDLGTGNTEAFF
NA	TRBV6-2/TRBV6-3	TRBJ1-5	NA	16	TGTGCCAGCAGTGGCCCGGGAAGGGCGAGGAATCAGCCCCAGCATTTT	CASSGPGRARNQPQHF
NA	TRBV18	TRBJ2-5	NA	13	TGTGCCAGCTCACCACGGCTTCAAGAGACCCAGTACTTC	CASSPRLQETQYF
NA	TRBV6-5	TRBJ1-2	TRBD1	13	TGTGCCAGCAGTTGGACAGGGAGGGAGGGCTACACCTTC	CASSWTGREGYTF
NA	TRBV30	TRBJ2-1	NA	15	TGTGCCTCGGCGCGGCGGGCCGACTCCTACAATGAGCAGTTCTTC	CASARRADSYNEQFF
NA	TRBV29-1	TRBJ2-1	TRBD1	13	TGCAGCGCTTGGACAGGGGACAACAATGAGCAGTTCTTC	CSAWTGDNNEQFF
NA	TRBV4-1	TRBJ1-1	NA	13	TGCGCCAGCAGCCAAGGTAGGGGAACTGAAGCTTTCTTT	CASSQGRGTEAFF
NA	TRBV28	TRBJ2-3	TRBD2	15	TGTGCCAGCAGGACCGGGACTACAGTCACAGATACGCAGTATTTT	CASRTGTTVTDTQYF
NA	TRBV9	TRBJ2-3	TRBD2	16	TGTGCCAGCAGCGCACTAGCGGGGGGGTCCACAGATACGCAGTATTTT	CASSALAGGSTDTQYF
NA	TRBV4-3	TRBJ2-3	NA	16	TGCGCCAGCAGCCAAGAGTTCACACAGAGCACAGATACGCAGTATTTT	CASSQEFTQSTDTQYF
NA	TRBV7-9	TRBJ1-4	TRBD1	17	TGTGCCAGCAGCGCAGACAGGGGAGGCACTCTGCGGGAAAAACTGTTTTTT	CASSADRGGTLREKLFF
NA	TRBV7-9	TRBJ2-1	NA	14	TGTGCCAGCAGCCCCGAAGGAGCCTACAATGAGCAGTTCTTC	CASSPEGAYNEQFF
NA	TRBV29-1	TRBJ1-2	NA	13	TGCAGCGTCGTCACGGGGGGTAACTATGGCTACACCTTC	CSVVTGGNYGYTF
NA	TRBV30	TRBJ1-6	TRBD1	13	TGTGCCTGGAGTTATCGGGACAGATCACCCCTCCACTTT	CAWSYRDRSPLHF
NA	TRBV6-5	TRBJ2-1	TRBD2	14	TGTGCCAGCGCAACGGGGACTAGACACAATGAGCAGTTCTTC	CASATGTRHNEQFF
once	TRBV5-1	TRBJ2-3	TRBD2	22	TGCGCCAGCAGCCCGTGGATGCCCCCGACTAGCGGGAGGGCCGGGGACACAGATACGCAGTATTTT	CASSPWMPPTSGRAGDTDTQYF
NA	TRBV7-9	TRBJ1-3	NA	15	TGTGCCAGCAGCTTTTCGCGATACTCTGGAAACACCATATATTTT	CASSFSRYSGNTIYF
NA	TRBV16	TRBJ1-2	NA	16	TGTGCCAGCAGCCAACTCGACAGTTATCTCGGCTATGGCTACACCTTC	CASSQLDSYLGYGYTF
once	TRBV19	TRBJ1-2	TRBD1	13	TGTGCCAGCCTAGGGACAGGGGTATATGGCTACACCTTC	CASLGTGVYGYTF
NA	TRBV5-6	TRBJ1-1	TRBD1	15	TGTGCCAGCAGCTTGCGTGACAGGGTCGACACTGAAGCTTTCTTT	CASSLRDRVDTEAFF
NA	TRBV9	TRBJ1-3	NA	12	TGTGCCAGAGGGGACTCTGGAAACACCATATATTTT	CARGDSGNTIYF
NA	TRBV19	TRBJ1-1	NA	15	TGTGCCAGTAGTATAGTAGGGGCGCGGGGCACTGAAGCTTTCTTT	CASSIVGARGTEAFF
NA	TRBV2	TRBJ1-5	TRBD1	16	TGTGCCAGCAGGGAAGGGGACAGGGGTTATGGTCAGCCCCAGCATTTT	CASREGDRGYGQPQHF
once	TRBV4-1	TRBJ1-2	TRBD1	19	TGCGCCAGCAGCCAAGTGACGGGTACCGGGACAGGGGGCTACTATGGCTACACCTTC	CASSQVTGTGTGGYYGYTF
NA	TRBV10-1	TRBJ2-3	TRBD2	12	TGCGCCAGCAGGGGCGCGGGGGGTACGCAGTATTTT	CASRGAGGTQYF
NA	TRBV10-3	TRBJ2-2	TRBD2	17	TGTGCCATCAGGGGGACTAGCGGGATCCCGGGTACCGGGGAGCTGTTTTTT	CAIRGTSGIPGTGELFF
NA	TRBV28	TRBJ1-4	TRBD1	16	TGTGCCAGCAAACAGACAGGGGGGTTGGGTAATGAAAAACTGTTTTTT	CASKQTGGLGNEKLFF
NA	TRBV25-1	TRBJ2-5	NA	13	TGTGCCAGCAGTGCACAGTACCAAGAGACCCAGTACTTC	CASSAQYQETQYF